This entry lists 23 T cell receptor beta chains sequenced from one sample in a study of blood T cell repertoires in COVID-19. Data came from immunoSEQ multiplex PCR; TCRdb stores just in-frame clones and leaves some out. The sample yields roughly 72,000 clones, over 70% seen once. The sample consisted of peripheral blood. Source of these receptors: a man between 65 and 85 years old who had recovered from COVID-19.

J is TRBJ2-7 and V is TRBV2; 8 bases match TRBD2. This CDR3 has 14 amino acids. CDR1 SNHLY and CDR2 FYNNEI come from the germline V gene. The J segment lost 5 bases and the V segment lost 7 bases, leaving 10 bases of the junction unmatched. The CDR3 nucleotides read TGTGCCAGCAAAAAGCGGGAGTCCCTAGACGAGCAGTACTTC. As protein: CASKKRESLDEQYF.

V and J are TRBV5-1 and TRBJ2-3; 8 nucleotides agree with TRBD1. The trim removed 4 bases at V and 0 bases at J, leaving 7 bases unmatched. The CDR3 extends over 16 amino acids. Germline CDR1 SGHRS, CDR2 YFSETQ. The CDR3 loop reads CASSLGQEPSTDTQYF. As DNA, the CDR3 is TGCGCCAGCAGCCTGGGACAGGAACCAAGCACAGATACGCAGTATTTT.

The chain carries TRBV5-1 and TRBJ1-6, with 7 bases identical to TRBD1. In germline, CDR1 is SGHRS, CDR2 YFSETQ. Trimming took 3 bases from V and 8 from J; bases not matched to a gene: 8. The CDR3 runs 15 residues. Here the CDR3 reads CASSWRQGSDSPLHF. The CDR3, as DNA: TGCGCCAGCAGCTGGAGACAGGGTTCCGATTCACCCCTCCACTTT. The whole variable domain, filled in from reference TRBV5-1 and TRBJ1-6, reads KAGVTQTPRYLIKTRGQQVTLSCSPISGHRSVSWYQQTPGQGLQFLFEYFSETQRNKGNFPGRFSGRQFSNSRSEMNVSTLELGDSALYLCASSWRQGSDSPLHFGNGTRLTVT.

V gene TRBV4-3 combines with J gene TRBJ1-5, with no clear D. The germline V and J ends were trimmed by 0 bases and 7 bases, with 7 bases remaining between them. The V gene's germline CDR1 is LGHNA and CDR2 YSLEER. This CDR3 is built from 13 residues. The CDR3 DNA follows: TGCGCCAGCAGCCAAGATCGGTGGCAGCCCCAGCATTTT. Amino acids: CASSQDRWQPQHF.

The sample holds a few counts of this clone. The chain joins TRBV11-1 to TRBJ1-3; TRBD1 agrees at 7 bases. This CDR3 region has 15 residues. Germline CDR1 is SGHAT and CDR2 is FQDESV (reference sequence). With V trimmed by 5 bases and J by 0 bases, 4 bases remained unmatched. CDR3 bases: TGTGCCAGCAGCGGGGGACAGTTCTCTGGAAACACCATATATTTT. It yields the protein CASSGGQFSGNTIYF.

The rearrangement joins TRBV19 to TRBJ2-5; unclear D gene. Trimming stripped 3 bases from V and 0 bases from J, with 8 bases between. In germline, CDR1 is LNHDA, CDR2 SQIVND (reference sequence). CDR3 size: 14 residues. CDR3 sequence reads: CASSILYNQETQYF. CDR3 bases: TGTGCCAGTAGTATTTTGTACAACCAAGAGACCCAGTACTTC. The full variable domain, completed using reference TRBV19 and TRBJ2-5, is DGGITQSPKYLFRKEGQNVTLSCEQNLNHDAMYWYRQDPGQGLRLIYYSQIVNDFQKGDIAEGYSVSREKKESFPLTVTSAQKNPTAFYLCASSILYNQETQYFGPGTRLLVL.

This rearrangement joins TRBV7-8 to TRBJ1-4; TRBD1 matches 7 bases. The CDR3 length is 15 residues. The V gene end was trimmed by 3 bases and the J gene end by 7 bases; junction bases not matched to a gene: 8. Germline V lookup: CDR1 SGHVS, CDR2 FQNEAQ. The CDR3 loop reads CASSFTGESGEKLFF. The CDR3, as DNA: TGTGCCAGCAGCTTCACAGGGGAATCCGGTGAAAAACTGTTTTTT. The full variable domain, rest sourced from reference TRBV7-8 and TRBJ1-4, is GAGVSQSPRYKVAKRGQDVALRCDPISGHVSLFWYQQALGQGPEFLTYFQNEAQLDKSGLPSDRFFAERPEGSVSTLKIQRTQQEDSAVYLCASSFTGESGEKLFFGSGTQLSVL.

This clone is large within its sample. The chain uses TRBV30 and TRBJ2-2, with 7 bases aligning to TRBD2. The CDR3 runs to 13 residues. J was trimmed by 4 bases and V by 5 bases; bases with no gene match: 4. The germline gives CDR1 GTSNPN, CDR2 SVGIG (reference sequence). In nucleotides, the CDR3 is TGTGCCTGGCGGGACTATTTCACCGGGGAGCTGTTTTTT. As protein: CAWRDYFTGELFF. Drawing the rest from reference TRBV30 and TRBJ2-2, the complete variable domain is SQTIHQWPATLVQPVGSPLSLECTVEGTSNPNLYWYRQAAGRGLQLLFYSVGIGQISSEVPQNLSASRPQDRQFILSSKKLLLSDSGFYLCAWRDYFTGELFFGEGSRLTVL.

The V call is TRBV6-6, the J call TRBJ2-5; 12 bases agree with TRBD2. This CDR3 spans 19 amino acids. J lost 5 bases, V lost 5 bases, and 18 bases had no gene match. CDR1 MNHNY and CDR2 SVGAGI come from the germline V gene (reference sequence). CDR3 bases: TGTGCCAGCAGTCCCCGACCACACTTGGGGCTAGCGGGAGGGGAGACCCAGTACTTC. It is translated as CASSPRPHLGLAGGETQYF.

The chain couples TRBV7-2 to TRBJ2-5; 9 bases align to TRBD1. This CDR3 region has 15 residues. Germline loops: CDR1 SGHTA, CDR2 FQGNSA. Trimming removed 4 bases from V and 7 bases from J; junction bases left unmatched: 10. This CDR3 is CASSWGQGSVGTQYF. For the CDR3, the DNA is TGTGCCAGCAGCTGGGGACAGGGCAGCGTAGGGACCCAGTACTTC.

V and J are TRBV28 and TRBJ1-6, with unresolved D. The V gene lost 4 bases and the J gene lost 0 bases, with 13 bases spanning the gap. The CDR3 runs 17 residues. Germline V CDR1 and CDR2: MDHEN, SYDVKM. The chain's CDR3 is CASSSLSSSSYNSPLHF. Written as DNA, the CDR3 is TGTGCCAGCAGTTCCCTTTCCTCGAGCTCCTATAATTCACCCCTCCACTTT.

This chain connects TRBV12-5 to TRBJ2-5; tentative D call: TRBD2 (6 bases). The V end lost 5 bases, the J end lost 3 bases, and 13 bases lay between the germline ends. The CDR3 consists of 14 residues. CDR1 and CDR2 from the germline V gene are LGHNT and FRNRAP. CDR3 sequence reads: CASGLSTRKETQYF. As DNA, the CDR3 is TGTGCTAGTGGTCTATCGACTAGGAAAGAGACCCAGTACTTC.

CDR3 DNA sequence: TGTGCCAGTAGTATACGCAGGGGGACTGAAGCTTTCTTT. Its protein product is CASSIRRGTEAFF. V usage is TRBV19 and J usage is TRBJ1-1, with TRBD1 identical over 7 bases. This CDR3 region has 13 residues. In germline, CDR1 is LNHDA, CDR2 SQIVND (reference sequence). The V and J ends lost 2 bases and 5 bases, in that order; junction bases with no gene match: 2.

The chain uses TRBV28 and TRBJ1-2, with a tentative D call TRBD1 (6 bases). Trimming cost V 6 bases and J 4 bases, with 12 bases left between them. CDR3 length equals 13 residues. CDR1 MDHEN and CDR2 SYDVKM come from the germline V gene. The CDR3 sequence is CASSPYRAYGYTF. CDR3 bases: TGTGCCAGCAGCCCCTACAGGGCCTATGGCTACACCTTC.

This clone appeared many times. The CDR3 region is CASSGQPYSPLHF. The DNA of the CDR3 is TGTGCCAGCAGCGGACAGCCATATTCACCCCTCCACTTT. The genes are TRBV5-6 and TRBJ1-6; maybe TRBD1 (6 bases). The germline V and J ends were trimmed by 4 bases and 8 bases, with 10 bases remaining between them. This CDR3 spans 13 amino acids. CDR1 and CDR2 from the germline V gene are SGHDT and YYEEEE.

The CDR3 spells CASREGNTEAFF. The CDR3 DNA reads as TGTGCCAGCAGGGAGGGTAACACTGAAGCTTTCTTT. The chain has TRBV6-5 and TRBJ1-1; D is unclear. This CDR3 spans 12 amino acids. V lost 6 bases and J 2 bases, leaving 7 bases between the germline ends. Germline values: CDR1 MNHEY, CDR2 SVGAGI.

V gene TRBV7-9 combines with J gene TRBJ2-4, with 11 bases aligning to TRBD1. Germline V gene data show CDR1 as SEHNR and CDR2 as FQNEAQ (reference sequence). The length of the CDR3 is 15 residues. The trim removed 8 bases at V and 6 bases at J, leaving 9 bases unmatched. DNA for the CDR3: TGTGCCAGCTCTCTCCCGGGACAGGGGGGAAACATTCAGTACTTC. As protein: CASSLPGQGGNIQYF.

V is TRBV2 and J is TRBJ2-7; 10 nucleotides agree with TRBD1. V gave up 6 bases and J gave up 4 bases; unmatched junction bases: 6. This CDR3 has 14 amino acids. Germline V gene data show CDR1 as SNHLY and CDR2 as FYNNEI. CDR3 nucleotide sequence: TGTGCCAGCAGGGCCCGACAGGGGGCGTACGAGCAGTACTTC. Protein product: CASRARQGAYEQYF.

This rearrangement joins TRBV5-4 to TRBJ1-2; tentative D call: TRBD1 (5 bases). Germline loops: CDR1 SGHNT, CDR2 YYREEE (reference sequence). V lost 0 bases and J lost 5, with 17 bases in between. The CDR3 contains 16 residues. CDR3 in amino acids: CASSLGTRQLTYGYTF. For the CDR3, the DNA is TGTGCCAGCAGCTTGGGAACAAGACAGCTAACATATGGCTACACCTTC.

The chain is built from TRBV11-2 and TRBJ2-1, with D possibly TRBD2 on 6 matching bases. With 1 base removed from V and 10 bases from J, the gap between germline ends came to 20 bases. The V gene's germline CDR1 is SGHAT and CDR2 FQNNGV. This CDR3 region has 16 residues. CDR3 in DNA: TGTGCCAGCAGCTTAGCGGGGTCGGGGACTCGCGAGGAGCAGTTCTTC. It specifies CASSLAGSGTREEQFF. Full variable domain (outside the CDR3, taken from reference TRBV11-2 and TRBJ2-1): EAGVAQSPRYKIIEKRQSVAFWCNPISGHATLYWYQQILGQGPKLLIQFQNNGVVDDSQLPKDRFSAERLKGVDSTLKIQPAKLEDSAVYLCASSLAGSGTREEQFFGPGTRLTVL.

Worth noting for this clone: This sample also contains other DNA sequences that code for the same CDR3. DNA for the CDR3: TGTGCCAGCAGCTTAACTAGCGGGCAAGAGACCCAGTACTTC. It is translated as CASSLTSGQETQYF. The chain recombines TRBV7-2 with TRBJ2-5; TRBD2 aligns across 9 bases. The CDR3 loop spans 14 amino acids. Germline trimming cut 2 bases from V and 2 bases from J; bases unmatched to any gene: 0. The germline CDR1 and CDR2 sequences are SGHTA and FQGNSA.

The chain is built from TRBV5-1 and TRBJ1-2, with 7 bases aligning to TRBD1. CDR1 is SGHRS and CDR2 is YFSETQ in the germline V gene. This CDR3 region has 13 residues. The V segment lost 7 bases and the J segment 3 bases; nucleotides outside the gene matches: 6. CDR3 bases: TGCGCCAGCCGAACCGGGACAGACTATGGCTACACCTTC. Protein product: CASRTGTDYGYTF.

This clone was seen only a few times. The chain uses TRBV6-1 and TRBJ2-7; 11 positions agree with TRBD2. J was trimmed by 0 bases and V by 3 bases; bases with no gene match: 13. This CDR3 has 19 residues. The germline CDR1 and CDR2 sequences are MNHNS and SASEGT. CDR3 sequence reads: CASSDKSSGRPRYSYEQYF. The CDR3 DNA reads TGTGCCAGCAGTGACAAGTCTAGCGGGAGGCCTCGATACTCCTACGAGCAGTACTTC.